Listed below are T cell receptor beta chains from one sample, sequenced in a study of OX40 agonist ivuxolimab in advanced cancers. Sequenced by immunoSEQ multiplex PCR; TCRdb stores in-frame clones only, minus some. The sample yields 53,000 or so clones, about 82% seen once. The sample consisted of CD4+ or CD8+ T cells sorted from blood, taken in a trial of the OX40 agonist ivuxolimab. The receptors shown here come from an adult with an advanced solid tumor such as melanoma, head and neck, liver or kidney cancer. Both conserved end residues are part of each CDR3. Each record gives: clone size, J gene, D gene, V gene, CDR3 protein, CDR3 DNA. D genes are given only for firm matches. Not all rows give a size; the values are once, few, many and, for expanded clones, a class.

abundance: .; j_gene: TRBJ2-2; d_gene: TRBD2; v_gene: TRBV7-2; CDR3aa: CASSTRTSGGMGTGELFF; CDR3nt: TGTGCCAGCAGCACGAGGACTAGCGGGGGGATGGGCACCGGGGAGCTGTTTTTT
abundance: .; j_gene: TRBJ1-2; d_gene: TRBD1; v_gene: TRBV11-3; CDR3aa: CASSLFGRGGGYTF; CDR3nt: TGTGCCAGCAGCTTATTCGGCAGGGGGGGAGGCTACACCTTC
abundance: .; j_gene: TRBJ1-1; d_gene: .; v_gene: TRBV6-5; CDR3aa: CASRTVDTEAFF; CDR3nt: TGTGCCAGCAGGACTGTAGACACTGAAGCTTTCTTT
abundance: .; j_gene: TRBJ2-1; d_gene: .; v_gene: TRBV10-3; CDR3aa: CAISLSQRQGLYNEQFF; CDR3nt: TGTGCCATCAGCCTATCCCAACGACAGGGACTCTACAATGAGCAGTTCTTC
abundance: .; j_gene: TRBJ2-5; d_gene: .; v_gene: TRBV4-1; CDR3aa: CASSQPGRQETQYF; CDR3nt: TGCGCCAGCAGCCAACCGGGACGGCAAGAGACCCAGTACTTC
abundance: .; j_gene: TRBJ2-7; d_gene: TRBD1; v_gene: TRBV6-5; CDR3aa: CASSGGTGAYEQYF; CDR3nt: TGTGCCAGCAGTGGCGGGACAGGGGCCTACGAGCAGTACTTC
abundance: .; j_gene: TRBJ1-3; d_gene: TRBD1; v_gene: TRBV6-5; CDR3aa: CASSYRGQVGNTIYF; CDR3nt: TGTGCCAGCAGTTACAGGGGGCAAGTTGGAAACACCATATATTTT
abundance: .; j_gene: TRBJ1-6; d_gene: .; v_gene: TRBV6-5; CDR3aa: CASSYSPGVNSPLHF; CDR3nt: TGTGCCAGCAGTTACTCCCCGGGGGTTAATTCACCCCTCCACTTT
abundance: .; j_gene: TRBJ1-6; d_gene: .; v_gene: TRBV7-3; CDR3aa: CASSAAGGSPLHF; CDR3nt: TGTGCCAGCAGCGCAGCGGGGGGATCACCCCTCCACTTT
abundance: .; j_gene: TRBJ2-7; d_gene: .; v_gene: TRBV4-2; CDR3aa: CASSQDGTGLYEQYF; CDR3nt: TGTGCCAGCAGCCAAGATGGGACGGGATTATACGAGCAGTACTTC
abundance: .; j_gene: TRBJ2-5; d_gene: .; v_gene: TRBV7-9; CDR3aa: CASSPRDGQETQYF; CDR3nt: TGTGCCAGCAGCCCCCGGGACGGACAAGAGACCCAGTACTTC
abundance: once; j_gene: TRBJ1-3; d_gene: .; v_gene: TRBV4-3; CDR3aa: CASSSRSGNTIYF; CDR3nt: TGCGCCAGCAGCTCGAGATCTGGAAACACCATATATTTT
abundance: .; j_gene: TRBJ1-2; d_gene: TRBD1; v_gene: TRBV6-1; CDR3aa: CASPGTAVGYGYTF; CDR3nt: TGTGCCAGCCCCGGGACAGCGGTTGGCTATGGCTACACCTTC
abundance: .; j_gene: TRBJ2-1; d_gene: TRBD2; v_gene: TRBV9; CDR3aa: CASSPRTRTWVDNEQFF; CDR3nt: TGTGCCAGCAGCCCGCGGACTAGGACCTGGGTGGACAATGAGCAGTTCTTC
abundance: .; j_gene: TRBJ2-3; d_gene: TRBD2; v_gene: TRBV7-2; CDR3aa: CASSPGIAGGTDTQYF; CDR3nt: TGTGCCAGCAGCCCCGGCATAGCGGGGGGCACAGATACGCAGTATTTT
abundance: .; j_gene: TRBJ1-1; d_gene: TRBD1; v_gene: TRBV11-2; CDR3aa: CASSFAPGTGGRFTEAFF; CDR3nt: TGTGCCAGCAGCTTCGCCCCCGGGACAGGGGGACGTTTCACTGAAGCTTTCTTT
abundance: .; j_gene: TRBJ2-7; d_gene: .; v_gene: TRBV29-1; CDR3aa: CSARMGRYEQYF; CDR3nt: TGCAGCGCCCGAATGGGAAGATACGAGCAGTACTTC
abundance: .; j_gene: TRBJ2-3; d_gene: .; v_gene: TRBV6-6; CDR3aa: CASSPGYRTDTQYF; CDR3nt: TGTGCCAGCAGTCCAGGGTACCGCACAGATACGCAGTATTTT
abundance: medium-sized; j_gene: TRBJ1-1; d_gene: .; v_gene: TRBV27; CDR3aa: CASSKTGLNTEAFF; CDR3nt: TGTGCCAGCAGTAAGACAGGATTGAACACTGAAGCTTTCTTT
abundance: .; j_gene: TRBJ2-5; d_gene: TRBD2; v_gene: TRBV11-2; CDR3aa: CASSLQRDRETQYF; CDR3nt: TGTGCCAGCAGCCTCCAGCGGGACCGGGAGACCCAGTACTTC
abundance: .; j_gene: TRBJ1-2; d_gene: .; v_gene: TRBV6-5; CDR3aa: CATRERGGGDGYTF; CDR3nt: TGTGCCACCCGGGAACGGGGGGGCGGAGATGGCTACACCTTC
abundance: .; j_gene: TRBJ2-6; d_gene: .; v_gene: TRBV28; CDR3aa: CASSRLESGANVLTF; CDR3nt: TGTGCCAGCAGTCGTCTTGAATCTGGGGCCAACGTCCTGACTTTC
abundance: .; j_gene: TRBJ2-7; d_gene: .; v_gene: TRBV6-6; CDR3aa: CASMDGYEQYF; CDR3nt: TGTGCCAGCATGGACGGCTACGAGCAGTACTTC
abundance: .; j_gene: TRBJ1-2; d_gene: .; v_gene: TRBV27; CDR3aa: CASSLGLNYGYTF; CDR3nt: TGTGCCAGCAGTTTAGGCCTTAACTATGGCTACACCTTC
abundance: .; j_gene: TRBJ1-4; d_gene: .; v_gene: TRBV6-5; CDR3aa: CASSYGRHNEKLFF; CDR3nt: TGTGCCAGCAGTTATGGCAGACATAATGAAAAACTGTTTTTT
abundance: .; j_gene: TRBJ2-2; d_gene: .; v_gene: TRBV27; CDR3aa: CASSPSRNTGELFF; CDR3nt: TGTGCCAGCAGTCCTTCGAGGAACACCGGGGAGCTGTTTTTT
abundance: few; j_gene: TRBJ1-2; d_gene: .; v_gene: TRBV30; CDR3aa: CAWNTGALVNYGYTF; CDR3nt: TGTGCCTGGAACACCGGGGCCCTAGTTAACTATGGCTACACCTTC
abundance: .; j_gene: TRBJ2-7; d_gene: .; v_gene: TRBV27; CDR3aa: CASSLYPTVYEQYF; CDR3nt: TGTGCCAGCAGTTTATATCCCACCGTTTACGAGCAGTACTTC
abundance: .; j_gene: TRBJ1-2; d_gene: .; v_gene: TRBV14; CDR3aa: CASSQKSPWGPSNYGYTF; CDR3nt: TGTGCCAGCAGCCAAAAGTCCCCTTGGGGGCCTTCTAACTATGGCTACACCTTC
abundance: .; j_gene: TRBJ1-5; d_gene: .; v_gene: TRBV6-5; CDR3aa: CASSGGFDQPQHF; CDR3nt: TGTGCCAGCAGTGGGGGATTCGATCAGCCCCAGCATTTT
abundance: .; j_gene: TRBJ1-6; d_gene: .; v_gene: TRBV7-8; CDR3aa: CASSLATNSPLHF; CDR3nt: TGTGCCAGCAGCTTAGCGACTAATTCACCCCTCCACTTT
abundance: .; j_gene: TRBJ2-3; d_gene: .; v_gene: TRBV7-9; CDR3aa: CASRPNSDTQYF; CDR3nt: TGTGCCAGCAGGCCTAATTCAGATACGCAGTATTTT
abundance: few; j_gene: TRBJ1-1; d_gene: .; v_gene: TRBV29-1; CDR3aa: CSVDRGNTEAFF; CDR3nt: TGCAGCGTTGACAGGGGGAACACTGAAGCTTTCTTT
abundance: .; j_gene: TRBJ2-7; d_gene: .; v_gene: TRBV27; CDR3aa: CASSRTGSYEQYF; CDR3nt: TGTGCCAGCAGTCGTACAGGATCCTACGAGCAGTACTTC
abundance: .; j_gene: TRBJ1-4; d_gene: .; v_gene: TRBV4-3; CDR3aa: CASSQEWGHNEKLFF; CDR3nt: TGCGCCAGCAGCCAAGAATGGGGCCATAATGAAAAACTGTTTTTT
abundance: .; j_gene: TRBJ2-1; d_gene: .; v_gene: TRBV7-7; CDR3aa: CASSLGGANEQFF; CDR3nt: TGTGCCAGCAGCTTAGGTGGGGCCAATGAGCAGTTCTTC
abundance: .; j_gene: TRBJ1-2; d_gene: .; v_gene: TRBV6-1; CDR3aa: CASSLEANYGYTF; CDR3nt: TGTGCCAGCAGTCTAGAAGCTAACTATGGCTACACCTTC
abundance: .; j_gene: TRBJ2-2; d_gene: .; v_gene: TRBV6-5; CDR3aa: CASSYRPGSTGELFF; CDR3nt: TGTGCCAGCAGTTACAGGCCAGGGTCCACCGGGGAGCTGTTTTTT